This T cell receptor beta chain was sequenced in a study of glioma-infiltrating T cells. Amplification of TCR alpha and beta CDR3 regions from RNA used iRepertoire nested multiplex PCR. One entry per CDR3 protein, called by TCRdb with MiXCR from the multiplex PCR reads. The sample lists approximately 110,000 distinct CDR3 sequences; roughly 24% were seen once. This clonotype has ten or more counts. Germline is not matched at one junction end, which may reflect a read error. The CDR3 loop spans 13 amino acids. CDR1 is SGHRS, CDR2 YFSETQ, per germline. The sequence was collected from a human donor with low-grade glioma or glioblastoma, undergoing nonglioma brain surgery, or in good health (not recorded which). Sequenced input: glioma tissue, nonneoplastic brain tissue, or PBMCs (not recorded which). The genes are TRBV5-1 and TRBJ2-1; D is unresolved. The CDR3 loop reads CASSLGQYNEQFF. DNA of the CDR3: TGTGCCAGCAGCTTAGGGCAGTACAATGAGCAGTTCTTC. The full variable domain, rest sourced from reference TRBV5-1 and TRBJ2-1, is KAGVTQTPRYLIKTRGQQVTLSCSPISGHRSVSWYQQTPGQGLQFLFEYFSETQRNKGNFPGRFSGRQFSNSRSEMNVSTLELGDSALYLCASSLGQYNEQFFGPGTRLTVL.